The 10 T cell receptor beta chains below all came from one sample that was sequenced in a study of T cells of healthy individuals. Via MiXCR, TCRdb re-called the 5' RACE reads, giving one row per CDR3 protein. Among fewer than 70,000 distinct CDR3 sequences listed, under 15% were seen once. The source of these receptors is a human donor in good health.

This clonotype has at least ten counts. Here the CDR3 DNA reads TGTGCCAGCAGTGAAGCGGGACAGGGGATCGGGGAGCTGTTTTTT. This codes for CASSEAGQGIGELFF. This rearrangement joins TRBV2 to TRBJ2-2; 10 bases are a match to TRBD1. Germline assignment: CDR1 SNHLY and CDR2 FYNNEI. The J segment lost 7 bases and the V segment lost 0 bases, leaving 2 bases of the junction unmatched. The CDR3 extends over 15 amino acids.

The J gene is TRBJ2-5, the V gene TRBV5-1, with TRBD2 matching over 12 bases. The junction had 10 bases not matched to a gene; V was cut back by 3 bases and J by 1 base. This CDR3 contains 18 residues. In germline, CDR1 is SGHRS, CDR2 YFSETQ. The CDR3, as DNA: TGCGCCAGCAGCTCCGGGACTAGCGGGTTGGGGGGCCAAGAGACCCAGTACTTC. Amino acids: CASSSGTSGLGGQETQYF.

The rearrangement uses TRBV11-2 and TRBJ1-1; the D gene is possibly TRBD1 (5 bases). Deletions cut 4 bases from V and 1 base from J, with 7 bases between. The CDR3 contains 13 residues. In germline, CDR1 is SGHAT, CDR2 FQNNGV. CDR3 sequence reads: CASSSQGNTEAFF. CDR3 nucleotides: TGTGCCAGCAGCTCCCAGGGGAACACTGAAGCTTTCTTT.

This clonotype was counted a few times. This chain links TRBV7-3 with TRBJ2-3, with no clear D. The ends were cut back, 0 bases at V and 0 bases at J, with 10 bases in the middle. The CDR3 runs to 16 residues. CDR1 and CDR2 from the germline V gene are SGHTA and FQGTGA. The CDR3 nucleotides read TGTGCCAGCAGCTTAACTAGGACCCCTAGCACAGATACGCAGTATTTT. Translated, it gives CASSLTRTPSTDTQYF.

This clonotype was recorded many times. The V gene is TRBV19, the J gene TRBJ2-7; possible D gene TRBD2, 5 bases. Between the trimmed V and J ends, which lost 1 base and 1 base, there was a span of 11 bases. This CDR3 is 15 amino acids long. Germline lookup yields CDR1 LNHDA and CDR2 SQIVND (reference sequence). The CDR3: CASSIGRTQSYEQYF. For the CDR3, the DNA is TGTGCCAGTAGTATAGGCAGGACTCAGTCCTACGAGCAGTACTTC.

In this sample, this clonotype turned up many times. The chain couples TRBV12-3 or TRBV12-4 to TRBJ2-1; 7 bases align to TRBD1. V gave up 5 bases and J gave up 0 bases; unmatched junction bases: 4. This CDR3 contains 15 residues. The chain's CDR3 is CASSRRQGSYNEQFF. CDR3 DNA sequence: TGTGCCAGCAGTCGAAGACAGGGCTCCTACAATGAGCAGTTCTTC.

The CDR3 bases are TGCAGTGCTTCGGGGCAGGGTGAAGAGACCCAGTACTTC. It codes for CSASGQGEETQYF. The rearrangement joins TRBV20-1 to TRBJ2-5, with D possibly called TRBD1 or TRBD2 (5 bases each). Germline lookup yields CDR1 DFQATT and CDR2 SNEGSKA (reference sequence). The V and J ends lost 5 bases and 3 bases respectively, with 13 bases between them. This CDR3 is built from 13 residues.

The table lists this clonotype with many counts. The gene calls are TRBV29-1 and TRBJ1-2; D is perhaps TRBD1 (5 bases). This CDR3 has 13 amino acids. The ends were cut back, 3 bases at V and 4 bases at J, with 12 bases in the middle. Germline V gene sequence: CDR1 SQVTM, CDR2 ANQGSEA. Written as DNA, the CDR3 is TGCAGCGTTGACACCTCCGGGGCCTATGGCTACACCTTC. It is translated as CSVDTSGAYGYTF.

This sequence joins TRBV4-3 and TRBJ2-3, with D uncertain. Germline CDR1 LGHNA, CDR2 YSLEER. The CDR3 is 18 residues long. V gave up 0 bases and J gave up 2 bases, with 18 bases separating them. As DNA, the CDR3 is TGCGCCAGCAGCCAAGATCTCCAGGAATCGCGCCCCACAGATACGCAGTATTTT. Its translation is CASSQDLQESRPTDTQYF.

In its sample, this clonotype was seen many times. Here the CDR3 DNA reads TGCGCCAGCAGCCTAGACAGGGTGGCTTCACCCCTCCACTTT. The encoded protein is CASSLDRVASPLHF. The rearrangement links TRBV4-3 to TRBJ1-6; 7 bases line up with TRBD1. The CDR3 runs to 14 residues. Trimming took 4 bases from V and 9 from J; bases not matched to a gene: 6. Germline CDR1 reads LGHNA; CDR2 reads YSLEER.